This T cell receptor beta chain is drawn from a study of T-cell memory formation after mild COVID-19. Whole-study findings and limits: Contracting CD8+ clones were enriched in EMRA, CD4+ mainly in CM and EM. Memory cells collected pre-infection included some clones that later responded, suggesting cross-reactive memory joined. While clones contracting from day 15 to 85 were balanced between CD4 and CD8, later expanders leaned CD4+.

Regarding this clonotype: Its specificity is unknown.

TCRdb passed the 5' RACE reads through MiXCR, listing each CDR3 protein once. Of about 410,000 distinct CDR3 sequences listed, less than 25% are singletons. CDR3 size: 17 residues. After removal of 3 bases from V and 6 bases from J, the junction contained 9 bases not matched to a gene. CDR1 and CDR2 from the germline V gene are SGHTA and FQGNSA. V is TRBV7-2 and J is TRBJ2-1, with TRBD2 matching 12 bases. This TCR was recovered from an adult woman who had mild COVID-19 (a few samples of this study predate the infection). Cell type and time point are not known. The material sequenced was PBMCs or a T cell subset sorted from them (not recorded which). The CDR3 DNA is TGTGCCAGCAGCTTTCCTCCAACTAGCGGGGGGTCCAATGAGCAGTTCTTC. Translated: CASSFPPTSGGSNEQFF.